Following are 25 T cell receptor beta chains from one sample sequenced in a study of T cells after yellow fever vaccination. One entry per CDR3 protein results from TCRdb running MiXCR on the 5' RACE reads. The table records hundreds of thousands of distinct CDR3 sequences, about 13% of them present only once. This material consisted of PBMCs, taken on the day of the yellow fever booster vaccination. The receptor set was obtained from a man under 40 who received the YFV17D yellow fever vaccine.

The chain has TRBV12-3 or TRBV12-4 and TRBJ2-7, with TRBD1 matching over 9 bases. The CDR3 length is 14 residues. The trim removed 7 bases at V and 3 bases at J, leaving 7 bases unmatched. The CDR3 DNA sequence: TGTGCCAGCACCCCCGGGACAGGGAACTACGAGCAGTACTTC. As protein: CASTPGTGNYEQYF.

The CDR3 bases are TGTGCCAGCAGTTACTCGGCTGTCAAAGAGACCCAGTACTTC. It yields the protein CASSYSAVKETQYF. V and J are TRBV6-5 and TRBJ2-5; D call uncertain. Germline V gives CDR1 MNHEY, CDR2 SVGAGI. The V end lost 0 bases, the J end lost 3 bases, and 8 bases lay between the germline ends. The CDR3 has 14 residues.

This clonotype was detected only a few times. The chain uses TRBV20-1 and TRBJ1-1; no definite D call. The CDR3 contains 12 residues. Germline loops: CDR1 DFQATT, CDR2 SNEGSKA (reference sequence). The V and J ends lost 6 bases and 6 bases respectively, with 14 bases between them. CDR3 sequence (DNA): TGCAGTGCCACCCCAACTATCGCTGAAGCTTTCTTT. Its translation: CSATPTIAEAFF.

This clonotype was seen only a few times. The chain carries TRBV7-2 and TRBJ2-7; TRBD2 matches 9 bases. The CDR3 contains 16 residues. Germline loops: CDR1 SGHTA, CDR2 FQGNSA. After removal of 4 bases from V and 0 bases from J, the junction contained 7 bases not matched to a gene. CDR3: CASSSSGGGASYEQYF. CDR3 bases: TGTGCCAGCAGCTCTAGCGGCGGGGGGGCCTCCTACGAGCAGTACTTC.

This chain connects TRBV20-1 to TRBJ1-5; a weak D match, TRBD1 (5 bases). Germline-derived CDR1 and CDR2 are DFQATT and SNEGSKA (reference sequence). V was shortened by 3 bases and J by 1 base, with 10 bases between the two germline ends. The CDR3 contains 14 residues. In DNA form, the CDR3 reads TGCAGTGCTAGTGCGGGGGGGAGCAATCAGCCCCAGCATTTT. This codes for CSASAGGSNQPQHF.

The chain joins TRBV7-6 to TRBJ2-1; 9 positions agree with TRBD1. Germline CDR1 reads SGHVS; CDR2 reads FNYEAQ. The CDR3 is made up of 19 amino acids. Trimming at V came to 5 bases and at J to 5 bases, leaving 19 bases not matched to a gene. In DNA, the CDR3 is TGTGCCAGCAGCAACCCCGGGGACAGGGCCGACCTCCGCAACAATGAGCAGTTCTTC. Amino acids: CASSNPGDRADLRNNEQFF.

This clonotype turned up a few times. The chain recombines TRBV18 with TRBJ2-7; D may be TRBD2 (5 bases). The CDR3 totals 12 residues. Per germline, CDR1 KGHSH and CDR2 LQKENI. V gave up 1 base and J gave up 5 bases, with 6 bases separating them. The CDR3 bases are TGTGCCAGCTCACCACAGGAGGACGAGCAGTACTTC. Encoded protein: CASSPQEDEQYF.

This clonotype was counted between two and nine times. This rearrangement joins TRBV5-1 to TRBJ2-6; 7 bases line up with TRBD1. The CDR3 loop spans 18 amino acids. Germline CDR1 reads SGHRS; CDR2 reads YFSETQ. Trimming at V came to 4 bases and at J to 0 bases, leaving 10 bases not matched to a gene. The CDR3 spells CASSPRTGERSGANVLTF. The CDR3 DNA reads as TGCGCCAGCAGCCCACGGACAGGAGAACGCTCTGGGGCCAACGTCCTGACTTTC.

This clonotype appeared a few times. This chain uses TRBV9 with TRBJ2-1, with 8 bases that match TRBD2. V was pared by 3 bases and J by 6 bases, with 8 bases of the junction left unmatched. CDR1 is SGDLS, CDR2 YYNGEE, per germline. The CDR3 runs 15 residues. CDR3 loop: CASSAGTSGGNEQFF. Here the CDR3 DNA reads TGTGCCAGCAGCGCGGGCACTAGCGGAGGCAATGAGCAGTTCTTC.

This clonotype was seen a few times. The chain employs TRBV6-1 and TRBJ2-1; TRBD2 agrees at 8 bases. CDR1 is MNHNS and CDR2 is SASEGT in the germline V gene. CDR3 length: 15 residues. Unmatched junction bases numbered 1, after V lost 3 bases and J lost 0 bases. CDR3 loop: CASSDTSGSYNEQFF. Written as DNA, the CDR3 is TGTGCCAGCAGTGATACTAGCGGCTCCTACAATGAGCAGTTCTTC.

The chain joins TRBV14 to TRBJ2-1; D may be TRBD2 (6 bases). Germline CDR1 reads SGHDN; CDR2 reads FVKESK. The CDR3 contains 14 residues. Trimming removed 1 base at V and 4 bases at J, with 8 bases between. As DNA, the CDR3 is TGTGCCAGCAGCCAAGGGAGGGGTTACAATGAGCAGTTCTTC. Translated: CASSQGRGYNEQFF.

Only a few counts were recorded for this clonotype. The V gene is TRBV5-1, the J gene TRBJ1-5, with TRBD1 matching over 9 bases. With 3 bases clipped from V and 4 bases from J, the junction kept 5 bases outside the gene matches. The CDR3 is 15 residues long. Looked up from germline, CDR1 is SGHRS and CDR2 is YFSETQ. The CDR3 sequence: CASSSGQGLNQPQHF. The DNA for the CDR3 is TGCGCCAGCAGCTCGGGACAGGGTCTGAATCAGCCCCAGCATTTT.

This clonotype was observed a few times. The chain carries TRBV2 and TRBJ2-2, with a tentative D call TRBD2 (5 bases). Trimming left V 8 bases short and J 6 bases short, with 13 bases between. CDR1 and CDR2 (germline): SNHLY, FYNNEI. This CDR3 comprises 13 residues. The CDR3 loop reads CASGTGRSGELFF. In DNA, the CDR3 is TGTGCCAGCGGTACGGGAAGGTCCGGGGAGCTGTTTTTT.

This clonotype was seen a handful of times. This chain connects TRBV20-1 to TRBJ1-5; perhaps TRBD1 as D (5 bases). V lost 0 bases and J 10 bases, leaving 16 bases between the germline ends. Germline CDR1 and CDR2: DFQATT and SNEGSKA (reference sequence). The CDR3 covers 14 residues. The DNA of the CDR3 is TGCAGTGCTAGAGAGTTAGGGACGGAAGGACCCCAGCATTTT. This sequence encodes CSARELGTEGPQHF.

This clonotype came up a few times. The gene calls are TRBV20-1 and TRBJ1-5; D may be TRBD1 (5 bases). Per the germline V gene, CDR1 is DFQATT and CDR2 is SNEGSKA (reference sequence). The CDR3 is made up of 15 amino acids. The germline V and J ends were trimmed by 3 bases and 4 bases, with 16 bases remaining between them. The CDR3 nucleotides read TGCAGTGCTAGCCCCCAGGGTACCCTAAATCAGCCCCAGCATTTT. Translating it yields CSASPQGTLNQPQHF.

In its sample, this clonotype was seen a few times. V gene TRBV4-3 combines with J gene TRBJ2-3, with TRBD1 as a possible D gene (6 bases). Trimming cost V 3 bases and J 4 bases, with 14 bases left between them. CDR3 length: 15 amino acids. From germline, CDR1 is LGHNA and CDR2 YSLEER. CDR3 loop: CASSHSGVLADTQYF. In nucleotides, the CDR3 is TGCGCCAGCAGCCACTCAGGGGTCTTGGCAGATACGCAGTATTTT.

This clonotype was seen many times. J is TRBJ2-7 and V is TRBV7-8; 10 bases are a match to TRBD2. The CDR3 spans 15 residues. Trimming removed 2 bases from V and 2 bases from J; junction bases left unmatched: 3. CDR1 and CDR2 (germline): SGHVS, FQNEAQ. The CDR3 region is CASSLRAGGPYEQYF. In nucleotides, the CDR3 is TGTGCCAGCAGCTTACGAGCGGGAGGGCCCTACGAGCAGTACTTC.

The gene calls are TRBV18 and TRBJ2-1; 7 nucleotides match TRBD2. Germline V gene sequence: CDR1 KGHSH, CDR2 LQKENI. J was trimmed by 4 bases and V by 1 base; bases with no gene match: 4. This CDR3 contains 15 residues. The CDR3 nucleotides read TGTGCCAGCTCACCACAGGGAGCGGGATACAATGAGCAGTTCTTC. It translates to CASSPQGAGYNEQFF.

This clonotype was detected a few times. Relative to the germline gene, one junction end is altered; a read error may explain this. V is TRBV7-3 and J is TRBJ2-3; possible D gene TRBD2, 5 bases. CDR3 length: 15 amino acids. Germline V gene data show CDR1 as SGHTA and CDR2 as FQGTGA. CDR3 sequence reads: CASSLIANPTDTQYF. DNA for the CDR3: TGTGCCAGCAGTTTAATAGCGAACCCCACAGATACGCAGTATTTT.

This clonotype was recorded a few times. The CDR3 region is CASSQVTGRESKYEQYF. Here the CDR3 DNA reads TGTGCCAGCAGCCAAGTAACTGGACGGGAGAGTAAGTACGAGCAGTACTTC. V is TRBV3-1 and J is TRBJ2-7; possibly TRBD2 for D (6 bases). The V end lost 1 base, the J end lost 4 bases, and 20 bases lay between the germline ends. The germline V gene has CDR1 LGHDT and CDR2 YNNKEL (reference sequence). The CDR3 spans 17 residues.

The V and J genes are TRBV24-1 and TRBJ2-4; 7 bases fit TRBD2. Germline V lookup: CDR1 KGHDR, CDR2 SFDVKD. The CDR3 has 18 residues. V lost 2 bases to trimming and J lost 1 base; unmatched junction nucleotides: 10. As DNA, the CDR3 is TGTGCCACCAGTGATTCCGCCGGGGACGGGGGGGCCAAAAACATTCAGTACTTC. It yields the protein CATSDSAGDGGAKNIQYF.

This clonotype was picked up a small number of times. V gene TRBV19 combines with J gene TRBJ2-5, with D possibly being TRBD2 (5 bases). The CDR3 is 17 residues long. Trimming shortened V by 1 base and J by 4 bases, and 19 bases separated the two germline ends. The germline gives CDR1 LNHDA, CDR2 SQIVND (reference sequence). CDR3 sequence reads: CASSIGVSDLLGETQYF. CDR3 nucleotide sequence: TGTGCCAGTAGTATAGGAGTTAGCGACCTTTTGGGAGAGACCCAGTACTTC.

The chain combines TRBV27 with TRBJ1-3; a weak D match, TRBD1 (6 bases). V gave up 5 bases and J gave up 3 bases, with 8 bases separating them. This CDR3 comprises 13 residues. Germline-derived CDR1 and CDR2 are MNHEY and SMNVEV (reference sequence). The CDR3 DNA reads as TGTGCCAGCAGTATACAGGGTGGAAACACCATATATTTT. Protein sequence: CASSIQGGNTIYF.

This clonotype has a handful of counts. The V gene is TRBV19, the J gene TRBJ1-5; D is perhaps TRBD1 (6 bases). The CDR3 runs to 14 residues. Germline values: CDR1 LNHDA, CDR2 SQIVND (reference sequence). V was pared by 7 bases and J by 4 bases, with 14 bases between. CDR3 amino acids: CASTIGGGNQPQHF. The CDR3 bases are TGTGCCAGTACCATAGGGGGGGGGAATCAGCCCCAGCATTTT. The variable domain in full, completed from reference TRBV19 and TRBJ1-5, reads DGGITQSPKYLFRKEGQNVTLSCEQNLNHDAMYWYRQDPGQGLRLIYYSQIVNDFQKGDIAEGYSVSREKKESFPLTVTSAQKNPTAFYLCASTIGGGNQPQHFGDGTRLSIL.

This clonotype appeared a few times. The chain carries TRBV5-1 and TRBJ2-3; 8 bases match TRBD2. This CDR3 has 15 amino acids. V lost 2 bases to trimming and J lost 2 bases; unmatched junction nucleotides: 4. The germline CDR1 and CDR2 sequences are SGHRS and YFSETQ. The CDR3 DNA follows: TGCGCCAGCAGCTTAGCGGGAGAGGTCACAGATACGCAGTATTTT. Protein product: CASSLAGEVTDTQYF. Full variable domain (remainder filled in from reference TRBV5-1 and TRBJ2-3): KAGVTQTPRYLIKTRGQQVTLSCSPISGHRSVSWYQQTPGQGLQFLFEYFSETQRNKGNFPGRFSGRQFSNSRSEMNVSTLELGDSALYLCASSLAGEVTDTQYFGPGTRLTVL.